The present T cell receptor (beta chain) was sequenced within a study of T cells in Graves' hyperthyroidism and ophthalmopathy. Study-level findings and limits: Ophthalmopathy prediction by the model preceded onset by a median 6.5 months.

Patients counted as stable if ophthalmopathy did not develop within 18 months. Using RNA transcripts as the source, TCR beta CDR3 regions were amplified. A first-round RT-PCR of the TCR CDR3 used the HTBI primer set. MiXCR, run by TCRdb on the multiplex PCR reads, gives a single entry per CDR3 protein. The repertoire holds about 98,000 distinct CDR3 sequences, with roughly 40% as singletons. V gave up 3 bases and J gave up 5 bases, with 10 bases separating them. The length of the CDR3 is 13 residues. Germline CDR1 and CDR2: LGHDT and YNNKEL (reference sequence). The table lists this clonotype with many counts. The antigen is unknown.

The specimen sequenced was peripheral blood or thyroid tissue (not recorded which). The sequence was collected from a young woman with Graves' hyperthyroidism. The chain carries TRBV3-1 and TRBJ2-5; unclear D gene. This CDR3 reads CASSHPPSETQYF. CDR3 sequence (DNA): TGTGCCAGCAGCCACCCCCCAAGCGAGACCCAGTACTTC.